Listed below are T cell receptor beta chains from one sample, sequenced in a study of cytomegalovirus exposure and HLA in healthy donors. Only in-frame clones appear in the TCRdb table, and some are missing; sequencing was by immunoSEQ multiplex PCR. Counted here are around 40,000 clones, nearly 70% occurring once; the ten biggest clones make up around 7%. Sequenced material: PBMCs. These receptors came from a man aged 25-45 years in good health and CMV-seronegative. The CDR3 runs from the conserved cysteine through the conserved F or W. A D gene is named only where the DNA matches it firmly. Clone size, where shown, is once, few, many, or a class for clones that have expanded.

j_gene	v_gene	abundance	d_gene	CDR3nt	CDR3aa
TRBJ2-7	TRBV6-1	-	-	TGTGCCAGCAGGGAGAGCTCCTACGAGCAGTACTTC	CASRESSYEQYF
TRBJ1-2	TRBV7-2	-	-	TGTGCCAGCAGCTTAGGGGAGGGACTGGGAGGCTACACCTTC	CASSLGEGLGGYTF
TRBJ1-2	TRBV6-1	-	TRBD1	TGTGCCAGCAGGGACCACCAGGGGGGAAACTATGGCTACACCTTC	CASRDHQGGNYGYTF
TRBJ2-1	TRBV6-1	-	-	TGTGCTAACGGGAGGGGGCCAGTGTACAATGAGCAGTTCTTC	CANGRGPVYNEQFF
TRBJ1-6	TRBV5-1	-	TRBD1	TGCGCCAGCAGCTTTGGGACAGGGGAGGATAATTCACCCCTCCACTTT	CASSFGTGEDNSPLHF
TRBJ2-5	TRBV18	once	-	TGTGCCAGCTCACCATCACAGCAAGAGACCCAGTACTTC	CASSPSQQETQYF
TRBJ2-5	TRBV28	few	-	TGTGCCAGCAGTTTATGGTTAGAAGAGACCCAGTACTTC	CASSLWLEETQYF
TRBJ1-2	TRBV29-1	-	TRBD1	TGCAGCACGACGACAGGGGAAGGCTACACCTTC	CSTTTGEGYTF
TRBJ2-3	TRBV10-2	-	-	TGCGCCAGCAGTGAGTTTTCTAGCGGCACAGATACGCAGTATTTT	CASSEFSSGTDTQYF
TRBJ1-1	TRBV7-9	-	-	TGTGCCAGCAGCTTAGTGTCGGGGACTGAAGCTTTCTTT	CASSLVSGTEAFF
TRBJ1-2	TRBV7-9	few	-	TGTGCCAGCAGCTTAGCGAGTCGGGGGAACTATGGCTACACCTTC	CASSLASRGNYGYTF
TRBJ2-3	TRBV6-1	-	TRBD2	TGTGCCAGCGCGGCGGGGACTAGCGGCTCAGATACGCAGTATTTT	CASAAGTSGSDTQYF
TRBJ2-1	TRBV5-4	-	TRBD2	TGTGCCAGCAGCTACCCGGGAGGCCAAGGCAATGAGCAGTTCTTC	CASSYPGGQGNEQFF
TRBJ2-1	TRBV28	-	TRBD2	TGTGCCAGCAGTTTGGGACTAGCGGGATGGGGTGAGCAGTTCTTC	CASSLGLAGWGEQFF